This T cell receptor (beta chain) is drawn from a study of blood T cell repertoires in COVID-19. Overall study: Whether acute or convalescent, the COVID-19 samples came from the United States, Italy and Spain. PBMCs, B-cell-depleted T cells, or T cells provided the cDNA or gDNA that made up the material.

In this sample, this clone turned up a few times. Source study methods: Amplification with reference gene primers provided the estimates of nucleated cell counts. Produced via immunoSEQ multiplex PCR; TCRdb's table is partial and in-frame only. From that table come the V and J calls and clone size; the DNA was used to work out D and trimming. The sample records tens of thousands of clones, around 80% being singletons. The V and J ends lost 6 bases and 4 bases, in that order; junction bases with no gene match: 12. The CDR3 contains 16 residues. Germline CDR1 reads SGHTA; CDR2 reads FQGNSA. The chain carries TRBV7-2 and TRBJ1-5; 7 bases fit TRBD1. This clonotype originated in a man aged 65-85 years with acute or convalescent COVID-19. Material: peripheral blood. CDR3 DNA: TGTGCCAGCAGTTCCAGTGGCAGGGGGATTAATCAGCCCCAGCATTTT. This sequence encodes CASSSSGRGINQPQHF. The whole variable domain, filled in from reference TRBV7-2 and TRBJ1-5, reads GAGVSQSPSNKVTEKGKDVELRCDPISGHTALYWYRQSLGQGLEFLIYFQGNSAPDKSGLPSDRFSAERTGGSVSTLTIQRTQQEDSAVYLCASSSSGRGINQPQHFGDGTRLSIL.